This T cell receptor beta chain was profiled in a study of blood T cells in healthy people across ages. This clonotype was seen only once. The antigen is unknown. General study points: Estimated diversity across one million T cells was deemed an underestimate.

The germline V and J ends were trimmed by 3 bases and 3 bases, with 11 bases remaining between them. The CDR3 has 13 residues. Germline assignment: CDR1 DFQATT and CDR2 SNEGSKA (reference sequence). Primed by a sample-barcoded 5' primer and a J-beta primer mix, a second PCR proceeded for roughly 7 to 11 cycles. TCRdb re-analysed the 5' RACE reads in MiXCR, keeping a single row per CDR3 protein. This sample yields roughly 800,000 distinct CDR3 sequences, of which roughly 64% are seen a single time; roughly 20% belongs to the top ten. Each donor had approximately 10 milliliters of peripheral blood drawn. Researchers isolated at least 7 million PBMCs per sample.

The chain recombines TRBV20-1 with TRBJ1-1; the D is unclear. Source material: blood. The source is a man younger than 40 in good health. This CDR3 is CSASDQMYTEAFF. CDR3 nucleotides: TGCAGTGCTAGCGACCAAATGTACACTGAAGCTTTCTTT.